This T cell receptor beta chain was sequenced in a study of control samples from healthy donors and cancer patients. Germline V gene sequence: CDR1 SGHTA, CDR2 FQGNSA. The CDR3 consists of 14 residues. Trimming removed 4 bases at V and 8 bases at J, with 17 bases between. Generated by immunoSEQ multiplex PCR, the TCRdb table keeps only in-frame clones and is missing some. This sample has around 130,000 clones, with about nine tenths found just once. V and J are TRBV7-2 and TRBJ1-2; D is perhaps TRBD1 (6 bases). Sequences were obtained from PBMCs. The origin of this receptor is a man aged 50 to 59 with head and neck cancer. The CDR3 DNA reads TGTGCCAGCAGCTCCCCCGGGGGCTGGGAAGGCTACACCTTC. It is translated as CASSSPGGWEGYTF.